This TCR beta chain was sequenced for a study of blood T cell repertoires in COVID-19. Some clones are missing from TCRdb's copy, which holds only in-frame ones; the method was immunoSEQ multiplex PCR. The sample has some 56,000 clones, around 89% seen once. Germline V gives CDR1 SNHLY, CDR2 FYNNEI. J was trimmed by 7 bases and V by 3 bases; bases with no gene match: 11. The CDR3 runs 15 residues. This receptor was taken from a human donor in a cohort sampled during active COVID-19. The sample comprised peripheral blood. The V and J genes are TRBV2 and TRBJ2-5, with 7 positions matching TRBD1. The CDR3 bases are TGTGCCAGCAGTGAGATGGGACAGTCTCTCGGGACCCAGTACTTC. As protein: CASSEMGQSLGTQYF.